The source of this T cell receptor (beta chain) is a study of shared clonotypes between healthy human individuals. Every subset's genomic DNA went evenly onto several immunoSEQ plates. Original handling: ImmunoSEQ yielded junction-only sequences lacking quality scores, so filtering differed. This table comes from immunoSEQ multiplex PCR, and its TCRdb copy is limited to in-frame clones, with some not included. D and trimming come from the DNA, and the V and J calls and clone size come from that table. Of 560,000 or so clones listed, about 96% are singletons. Naive CD8 cells, CD45RO-negative and positively selected for CCR7, excluded terminally differentiated effector memory CD45RA+ cells. Germline lookup yields CDR1 SGHDT and CDR2 YYEEEE. The CDR3 is made up of 12 amino acids. V shed 2 bases and J 14 bases; nucleotides not matched to a gene: 6.

The receptor was isolated from a woman aged 30 to 39 in good health. The chain carries TRBV5-6 and TRBJ2-1; 8 nucleotides agree with TRBD1. Sequencing used naive CD8+ T cells sorted from blood. The CDR3 spells CASSFGTGQEFF. Written as DNA, the CDR3 is TGTGCCAGCAGCTTCGGGACAGGACAGGAGTTCTTC.